These T cell receptor beta chains were read from a single sample in a study of PD-1 blockade in mismatch repair-deficient tumors. These TCRs' antigens remain unknown. TCRdb's table, derived via immunoSEQ multiplex PCR, lists solely in-frame clones and lacks some. The sample contains around 13,000 clones, 65% to 90% of which appear only once. The sample here was cells cultured in vitro, taken from a patient treated with pembrolizumab. The receptors stem from an adult with mismatch repair-deficient cancer. The CDR3 runs from the conserved cysteine through the conserved F or W. The D gene is left open where the match is weak. Some rows have no size entry. The others give once, few or many, or a class for an expanded clone.

. | TRBJ1-2 | TRBV7-2 | 13 | TRBD1 | CASSSGQGYGYTF | TGTGCCAGCAGCTCAGGACAGGGCTATGGCTACACCTTC
. | TRBJ1-1 | TRBV7-9 | 13 | . | CASSLSGSTEAFF | TGTGCCAGCAGCTTATCAGGCAGCACTGAAGCTTTCTTT
. | TRBJ1-2 | TRBV2 | 14 | . | CARTQGVLSYGYTF | TGTGCCAGGACACAGGGTGTGCTGTCCTATGGCTACACCTTC
. | TRBJ2-7 | TRBV2 | 14 | TRBD1 | CASAAPGQGLEQYF | TGTGCCAGCGCGGCCCCGGGACAGGGGTTGGAGCAGTACTTC
. | TRBJ2-7 | TRBV20-1 | 11 | . | CSARVVSEQYF | TGCAGTGCTAGAGTTGTGTCCGAGCAGTACTTC
. | TRBJ1-3 | TRBV11-2 | 13 | . | CASSLAGGNTIYF | TGTGCCAGCAGCTTAGCTGGGGGAAACACCATATATTTT
. | TRBJ1-3 | TRBV28 | 13 | . | CASRDSSGNTIYF | TGTGCCAGCAGAGACAGCTCTGGAAACACCATATATTTT
few | TRBJ1-2 | TRBV6-6 | 13 | TRBD1 | CASSYSGGGGYTF | TGTGCCAGCAGTTACTCAGGGGGCGGGGGCTACACCTTC
. | TRBJ1-5 | TRBV10-3 | 13 | . | CAISVGGNQPQHF | TGTGCCATCAGTGTTGGGGGCAATCAGCCCCAGCATTTT
few | TRBJ2-1 | TRBV9 | 14 | TRBD2 | CASSVAGGNNEQFF | TGTGCCAGCAGCGTAGCGGGAGGGAACAATGAGCAGTTCTTC
. | TRBJ1-4 | TRBV30 | 15 | . | CAWSKYSGGNEKLFF | TGTGCCTGGAGTAAATACAGCGGGGGTAATGAAAAACTGTTTTTT
. | TRBJ2-2 | TRBV7-9 | 15 | . | CASSSREGGTGELFF | TGTGCCAGCAGCTCGAGGGAAGGCGGCACCGGGGAGCTGTTTTTT
few | TRBJ2-1 | TRBV30 | 15 | . | CAWSGGPERNNEQFF | TGTGCCTGGAGTGGCGGGCCAGAACGGAACAATGAGCAGTTCTTC
. | TRBJ2-7 | TRBV10-3 | 14 | . | CATNGRGSGYEQYF | TGTGCCACGAACGGACGGGGAAGTGGCTACGAGCAGTACTTC
. | TRBJ1-2 | TRBV19 | 15 | TRBD1 | CASTPWTGQEDGYTF | TGTGCCAGCACTCCCTGGACAGGGCAAGAAGATGGCTACACCTTC
. | TRBJ1-3 | TRBV2 | 13 | TRBD1 | CASKQGAENTIYF | TGTGCCAGCAAACAGGGGGCGGAAAACACCATATATTTT
. | TRBJ1-5 | TRBV29-1 | 12 | TRBD1 | CSVGQGNQPQHF | TGCAGCGTTGGACAGGGAAATCAGCCCCAGCATTTT
. | TRBJ2-6 | TRBV29-1 | 15 | . | CSVAPGLSGANVLTF | TGCAGCGTTGCCCCTGGACTGTCTGGGGCCAACGTCCTGACTTTC
. | TRBJ1-5 | TRBV6-1 | 14 | . | CASSEVAPPDSQHF | TGTGCCAGCAGTGAAGTGGCACCCCCGGATTCCCAGCATTTT
. | TRBJ1-5 | TRBV2 | 15 | TRBD1 | CASSDGQGPSRPQHF | TGTGCCAGCAGTGACGGACAGGGCCCAAGTCGGCCCCAGCATTTT
. | TRBJ2-3 | TRBV28 | 14 | TRBD2 | CASSFRGRAYTQYF | TGTGCCAGCAGTTTTCGGGGGAGGGCATATACGCAGTATTTT
. | TRBJ2-1 | TRBV6-1 | 15 | TRBD1 | CASRRDSSPYNEQFF | TGTGCCAGCAGGAGGGACAGTTCTCCCTACAATGAGCAGTTCTTC
. | TRBJ2-3 | TRBV6-5 | 15 | . | CASSYSTASTDTQYF | TGTGCCAGCAGTTACTCGACAGCTAGCACAGATACGCAGTATTTT